Sequencing of this TCR beta chain was carried out in a study of radiation and T cells in renal cell carcinoma. Study outcomes and limitations: From baseline, blood top tumor clonotypes peaked at 2 weeks post-radiation.

Measured with immunoSEQ multiplex PCR; TCRdb has only the in-frame clones, and not every one. The sample has roughly 120,000 clones; around 83% are singletons. Indicated time point: baseline pretreatment blood. As to treatment: 15 Gy SBRT to primary tumor, nephrectomy 4 weeks later. Trimming shortened V by 4 bases and J by 4 bases, and 15 bases separated the two germline ends. Germline V gives CDR1 ENHRY, CDR2 SYGVKD. The CDR3 is 15 amino acids. This clone was seen a few times. Antigen: not known. The chain links TRBV10-3 to TRBJ2-3; TRBD1 is a possible D gene (6 bases). This TCR derives from a woman aged 55-75 years with renal cell carcinoma. Sample: blood, taken from a patient whose treatment included radiotherapy and nephrectomy. CDR3: CAISAVRGTPDTQYF. As DNA, the CDR3 is TGTGCCATCAGTGCGGTCAGGGGCACTCCAGATACGCAGTATTTT.